Listed below are T cell receptor beta chains from one sample, sequenced in a study of cytomegalovirus exposure and HLA in healthy donors. The repertoire was sequenced with immunoSEQ multiplex PCR; TCRdb's copy has only in-frame clones and lacks some. The sample comprises some 93,000 clones, approximately 83% of which are singletons, and about 3.8% rests with the top ten. The material sequenced was PBMCs. These receptors came from a man in his fifties in good health and CMV-seronegative. CDR3s include the opening cysteine and the closing phenylalanine or tryptophan.

TRBV6-5	TRBJ1-5	CASSRQGDQPQHF
TRBV7-3	TRBJ2-1	CASSPGGWANEQFF
TRBV13	TRBJ2-1	CASSLGLDEWGSYNEQFF
TRBV7-9	TRBJ2-6	CASSFSGGGPGANVLTF
TRBV5-6	TRBJ2-1	CASSSRSDEQFF
TRBV2	TRBJ2-7	CASRGRDSGNYEQYF
TRBV19	TRBJ1-4	CASSIDWDRTNEKLFF
TRBV11-1	TRBJ2-5	CASSVTGQETQYF
TRBV5-1	TRBJ2-1	CASKSTNSLGHEQFF
TRBV9	TRBJ1-5	CASSFRDRDQPQHF
TRBV5-1	TRBJ2-3	CASSLIGTSGGITDTQYF
TRBV9	TRBJ2-2	CASSRRLAGTGELFF
TRBV7-2	TRBJ1-5	CASSSKGLMDQPQHF
TRBV13	TRBJ2-7	CASSQTGSVYEQYF
TRBV30	TRBJ2-6	CAWSVRTGFSGANVLTF
TRBV19	TRBJ2-2	CASSTGTSGSRSGELFF
TRBV6-4	TRBJ1-5	CASSPTANQPQHF
TRBV2	TRBJ1-2	CATSPGRFNYGYTF
TRBV4-1	TRBJ2-7	CASSQAPRGQVYEQYF
TRBV4-3	TRBJ1-6	CASSHVYRGRDSPLHF
TRBV5-3	TRBJ2-1	CARSDTGTGVSSYNEQFF
TRBV11-2	TRBJ2-7	CASSPRLAGAYEQYF
TRBV11-2	TRBJ1-4	CASSPQTSDMKKLFF
TRBV28	TRBJ2-2	CATPTDRGTGELFF
TRBV19	TRBJ2-7	CASSASGSGWYEQYF
TRBV5-1	.	CASSSGTGNEQYF
TRBV10-3	TRBJ2-1	CAISDLAGGDNEQFF
TRBV4-1	TRBJ1-6	CASARDRESPLHF
TRBV9	TRBJ2-7	CASSVGLRGGGNQYEQYF
TRBV11-2	TRBJ1-1	CASSLRYTGGSVNTEAFF
TRBV6-4	TRBJ2-2	CASTKTSGANTGELFF
TRBV2	TRBJ2-1	CASSESSGRRNEQFF
TRBV6-6	TRBJ1-5	CASSYSDRGLDQPQHF
TRBV11-2	TRBJ2-7	CASSTSGSYEQYF
TRBV11-2	TRBJ1-3	CASSFGRQAKSSGNTIYF
TRBV5-1	TRBJ1-3	CASSFTGVGSGNTIYF
TRBV7-9	TRBJ2-2	CASSLNSGELFF
TRBV7-3	TRBJ2-5	CASSRHTGQGALVETQYF
TRBV30	TRBJ2-1	CAWRVGLGRNEQFF
TRBV7-6	TRBJ2-5	CASSLEASFQETQYF
TRBV5-6	.	CASSLPELGEQYF
TRBV29-1	TRBJ2-1	CSVEGLGFYNEQFF
TRBV5-1	TRBJ1-1	CASSPISLVSGTEAFF
TRBV5-1	TRBJ2-1	CASSEGTSGTMAVYNEQFF
TRBV4-2	TRBJ2-5	CASSQDEGEETQYF
TRBV18	TRBJ1-1	CASSPVGQGTGTEAFF
TRBV29-1	TRBJ2-7	CSVGTGGYEQYF
TRBV27	TRBJ2-7	CASSNTPYEQYF
TRBV5-1	TRBJ2-7	CASSKDRGQGEQYF
TRBV10-3	TRBJ1-1	CAISDPTNTEAFF
TRBV6-1	TRBJ1-2	CASRGQTNYGYTF
TRBV2	TRBJ1-1	CASRRTEMNTEAFF
TRBV5-4	TRBJ2-7	CASSMGLREQYF